This T cell receptor (beta chain) was obtained from a study of CD8 T cells in ankylosing spondylitis. Whole-study findings and limits: Characteristic of ankylosing spondylitis blood, it appeared, was a TCR beta motif comprising eight highly homologous variants.

Quantitative 5'-RACE was performed with molecular barcodes, and it yielded the TCR beta libraries. Via MiXCR, TCRdb re-called the 5' RACE reads, giving one row per CDR3 protein. Of approximately 440,000 distinct CDR3 sequences in the sample, approximately 17% were seen once. This clonotype was counted between two and nine times. Its antigen is undetermined. Looked up from germline, CDR1 is LGHDT and CDR2 is YNNKEL (reference sequence). The CDR3 is 16 residues long. V gave up 3 bases and J gave up 5 bases; unmatched junction bases: 3. The rearrangement joins TRBV3-1 to TRBJ2-2; 13 nucleotides agree with TRBD2. This sequence was found in a male donor with ankylosing spondylitis. The sequenced material came from blood, either unsorted or a sorted T cell fraction (not recorded which). The CDR3 here is CASSQQGLAGTGELFF. CDR3 coding DNA: TGTGCCAGCAGCCAGCAGGGACTAGCGGGGACCGGGGAGCTGTTTTTT.